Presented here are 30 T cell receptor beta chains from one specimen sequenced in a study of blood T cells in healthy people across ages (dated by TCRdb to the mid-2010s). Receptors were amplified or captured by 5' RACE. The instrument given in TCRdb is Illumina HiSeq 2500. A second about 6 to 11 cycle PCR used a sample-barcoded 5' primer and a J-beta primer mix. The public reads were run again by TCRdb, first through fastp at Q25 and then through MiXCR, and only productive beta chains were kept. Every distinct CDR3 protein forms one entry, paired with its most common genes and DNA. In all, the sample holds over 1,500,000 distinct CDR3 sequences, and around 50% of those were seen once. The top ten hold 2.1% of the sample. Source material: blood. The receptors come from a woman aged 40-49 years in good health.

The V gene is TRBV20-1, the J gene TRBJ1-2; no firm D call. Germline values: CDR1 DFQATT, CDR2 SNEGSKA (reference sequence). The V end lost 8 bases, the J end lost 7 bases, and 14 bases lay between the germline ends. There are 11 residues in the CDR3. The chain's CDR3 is CSSTAVGGYTF. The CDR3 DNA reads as TGCAGTTCGACGGCCGTCGGTGGCTACACCTTC.

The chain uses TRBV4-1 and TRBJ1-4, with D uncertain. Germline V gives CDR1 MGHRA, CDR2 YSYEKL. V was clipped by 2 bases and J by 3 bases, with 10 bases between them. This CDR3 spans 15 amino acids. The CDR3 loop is CASSQQRVSNEKLFF. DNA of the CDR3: TGCGCCAGCAGCCAACAAAGGGTCTCTAATGAAAAACTGTTTTTT.

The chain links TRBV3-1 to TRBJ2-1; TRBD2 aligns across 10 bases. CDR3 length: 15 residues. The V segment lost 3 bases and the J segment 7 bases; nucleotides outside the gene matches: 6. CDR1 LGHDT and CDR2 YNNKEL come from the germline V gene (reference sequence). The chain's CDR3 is CASSQISGGVNEQFF. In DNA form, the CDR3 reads TGTGCCAGCAGCCAGATCAGCGGGGGGGTAAATGAGCAGTTCTTC.

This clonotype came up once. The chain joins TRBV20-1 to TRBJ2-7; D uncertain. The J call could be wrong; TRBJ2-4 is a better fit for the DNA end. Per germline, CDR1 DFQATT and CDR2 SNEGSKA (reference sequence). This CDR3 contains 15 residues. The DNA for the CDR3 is TGCAGTGCTAGAGTTTTGAGACCTCCCAAAAACATTCAGTACTTC. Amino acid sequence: CSARVLRPPKNIQYF.

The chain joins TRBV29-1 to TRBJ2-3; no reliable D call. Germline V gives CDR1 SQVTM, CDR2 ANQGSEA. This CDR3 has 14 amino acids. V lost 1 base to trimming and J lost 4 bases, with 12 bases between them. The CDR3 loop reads CSVEAVHLPDTQYF. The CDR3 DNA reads TGCAGCGTTGAAGCAGTTCACCTTCCAGATACGCAGTATTTT.

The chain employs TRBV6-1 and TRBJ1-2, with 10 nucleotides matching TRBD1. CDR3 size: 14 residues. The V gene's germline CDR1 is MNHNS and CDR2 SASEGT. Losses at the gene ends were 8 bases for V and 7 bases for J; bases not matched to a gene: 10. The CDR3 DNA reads TGTGCCAGCGCCAGGACAGGGGGAATAAGTGGCTACACCTTC. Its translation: CASARTGGISGYTF.

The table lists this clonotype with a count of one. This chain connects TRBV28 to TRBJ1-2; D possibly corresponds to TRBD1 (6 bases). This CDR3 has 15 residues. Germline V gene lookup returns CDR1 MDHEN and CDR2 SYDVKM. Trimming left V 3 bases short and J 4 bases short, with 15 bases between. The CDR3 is CASSFLTGPSYGYTF. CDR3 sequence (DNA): TGTGCCAGCAGTTTCCTCACAGGGCCTAGCTATGGCTACACCTTC.

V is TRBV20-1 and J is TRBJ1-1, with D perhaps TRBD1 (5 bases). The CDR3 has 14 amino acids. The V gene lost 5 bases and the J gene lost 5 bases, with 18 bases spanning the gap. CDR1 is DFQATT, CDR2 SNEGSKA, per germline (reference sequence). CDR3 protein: CSALIIGVGTEAFF. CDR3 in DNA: TGCAGTGCTCTTATAATAGGGGTTGGGACTGAAGCTTTCTTT.

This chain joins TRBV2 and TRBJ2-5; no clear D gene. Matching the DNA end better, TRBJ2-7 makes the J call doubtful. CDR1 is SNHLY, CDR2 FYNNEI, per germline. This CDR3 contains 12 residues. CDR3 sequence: CASSVNPGEQYF. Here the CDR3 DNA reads TGTGCCAGCAGTGTAAATCCGGGCGAGCAGTACTTC.

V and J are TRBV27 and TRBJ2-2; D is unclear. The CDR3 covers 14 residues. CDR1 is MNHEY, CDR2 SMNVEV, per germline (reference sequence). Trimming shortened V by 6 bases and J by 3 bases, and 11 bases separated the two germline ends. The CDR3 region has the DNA TGTGCCAGCAGGGTGGGATTTGACACCGGGGAGCTGTTTTTT. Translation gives CASRVGFDTGELFF.

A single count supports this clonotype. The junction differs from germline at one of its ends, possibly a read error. CDR3 nucleotides: TGTGCCGGCAGCCATAATGGGGGGGCAGCAGATACGCAGTATTTT. This translates into CAGSHNGGAADTQYF. The rearrangement uses TRBV7-2 and TRBJ2-3, with D possibly matching TRBD2 (7 bases). The germline CDR1 and CDR2 sequences are SGHTA and FQGNSA. There are 15 residues in the CDR3.

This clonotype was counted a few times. Here the CDR3 DNA reads TGCGCCAGCAGCCATTGGCCCACAGATACGCAGTATTTT. The encoded protein is CASSHWPTDTQYF. The V gene is TRBV4-1, the J gene TRBJ2-3, with unresolved D. From germline, CDR1 is MGHRA and CDR2 YSYEKL. There are 13 residues in the CDR3. V was trimmed by 3 bases and J by 2 bases, leaving 6 bases between them.

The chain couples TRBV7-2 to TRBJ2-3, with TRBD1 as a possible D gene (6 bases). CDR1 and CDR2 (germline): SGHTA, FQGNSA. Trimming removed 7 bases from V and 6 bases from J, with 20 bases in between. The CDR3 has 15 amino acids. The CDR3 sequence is CASTPRRQAGDTQYF. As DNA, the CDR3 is TGTGCCAGCACCCCCCGCCGACAGGCTGGGGATACGCAGTATTTT.

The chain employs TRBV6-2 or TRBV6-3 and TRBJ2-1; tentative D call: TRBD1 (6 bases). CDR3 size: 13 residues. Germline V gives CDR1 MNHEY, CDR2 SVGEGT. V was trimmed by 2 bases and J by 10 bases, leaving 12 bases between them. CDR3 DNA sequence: TGTGCCAGCAGTTACGCGCAGGGGAGAGAGCAGTTCTTC. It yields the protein CASSYAQGREQFF.

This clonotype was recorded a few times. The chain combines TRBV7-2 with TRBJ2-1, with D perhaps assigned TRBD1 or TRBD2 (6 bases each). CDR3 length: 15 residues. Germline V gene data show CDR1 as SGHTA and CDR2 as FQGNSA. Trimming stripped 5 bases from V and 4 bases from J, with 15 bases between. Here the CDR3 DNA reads TGTGCCAGCAGCATCGAGGGGGGAACGTACAATGAGCAGTTCTTC. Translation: CASSIEGGTYNEQFF.

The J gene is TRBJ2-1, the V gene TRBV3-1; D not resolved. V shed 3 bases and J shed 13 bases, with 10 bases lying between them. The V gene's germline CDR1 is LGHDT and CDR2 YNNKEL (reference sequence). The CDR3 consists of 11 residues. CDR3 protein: CASSHIETQFF. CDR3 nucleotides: TGTGCCAGCAGCCATATAGAGACCCAGTTCTTC.

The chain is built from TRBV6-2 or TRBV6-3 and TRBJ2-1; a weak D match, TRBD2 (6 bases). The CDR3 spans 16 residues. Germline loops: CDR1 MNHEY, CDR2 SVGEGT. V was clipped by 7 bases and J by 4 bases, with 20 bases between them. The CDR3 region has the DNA TGTGCCAGCAATGGCCAGGCCCGGGGGATATACAATGAGCAGTTCTTC. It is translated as CASNGQARGIYNEQFF.

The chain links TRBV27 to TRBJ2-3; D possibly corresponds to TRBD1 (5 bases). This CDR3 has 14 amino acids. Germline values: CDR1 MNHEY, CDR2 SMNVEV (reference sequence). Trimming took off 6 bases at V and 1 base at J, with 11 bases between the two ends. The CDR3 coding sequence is TGTGCCAGCAGGCTCTTAGGGGGCACAGATACGCAGTATTTT. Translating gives CASRLLGGTDTQYF.

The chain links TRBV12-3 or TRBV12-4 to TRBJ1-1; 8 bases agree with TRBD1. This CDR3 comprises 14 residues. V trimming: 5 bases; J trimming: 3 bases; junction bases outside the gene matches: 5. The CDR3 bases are TGTGCCAGCAGTCCCGACAGGGGTTACACTGAAGCTTTCTTT. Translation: CASSPDRGYTEAFF.

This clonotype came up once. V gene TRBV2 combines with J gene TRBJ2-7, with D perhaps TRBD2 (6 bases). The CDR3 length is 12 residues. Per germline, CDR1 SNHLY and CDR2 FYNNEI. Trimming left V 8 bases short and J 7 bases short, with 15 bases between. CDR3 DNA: TGTGCCAGCTGGCCTGTAGCGGATGAGCAGTACTTC. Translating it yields CASWPVADEQYF.

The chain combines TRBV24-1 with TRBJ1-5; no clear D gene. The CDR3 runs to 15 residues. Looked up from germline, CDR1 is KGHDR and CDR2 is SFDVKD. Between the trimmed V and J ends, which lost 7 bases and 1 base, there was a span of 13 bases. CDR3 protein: CATSRDGPSNQPQHF. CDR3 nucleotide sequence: TGTGCCACCAGCAGAGACGGCCCAAGCAATCAGCCCCAGCATTTT.

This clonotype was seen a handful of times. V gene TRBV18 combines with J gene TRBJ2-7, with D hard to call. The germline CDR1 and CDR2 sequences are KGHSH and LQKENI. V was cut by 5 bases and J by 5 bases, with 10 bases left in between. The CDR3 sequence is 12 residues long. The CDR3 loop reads CASSSALHEQYF. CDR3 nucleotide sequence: TGTGCCAGCTCATCCGCCCTACACGAGCAGTACTTC.

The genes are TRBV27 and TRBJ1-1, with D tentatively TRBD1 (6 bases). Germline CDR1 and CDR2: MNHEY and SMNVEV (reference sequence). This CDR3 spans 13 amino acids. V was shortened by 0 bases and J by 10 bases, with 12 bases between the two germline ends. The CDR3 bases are TGTGCCAGCAGTTTATCGCGCGGGGGCCTAGCTTTCTTT. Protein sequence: CASSLSRGGLAFF.

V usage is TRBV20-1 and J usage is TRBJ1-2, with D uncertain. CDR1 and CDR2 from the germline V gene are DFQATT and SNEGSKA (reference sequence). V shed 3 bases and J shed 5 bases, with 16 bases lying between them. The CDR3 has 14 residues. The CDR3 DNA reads TGCAGTGCTAGTCAAGGAACAGACCAATATGGCTACACCTTC. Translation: CSASQGTDQYGYTF.

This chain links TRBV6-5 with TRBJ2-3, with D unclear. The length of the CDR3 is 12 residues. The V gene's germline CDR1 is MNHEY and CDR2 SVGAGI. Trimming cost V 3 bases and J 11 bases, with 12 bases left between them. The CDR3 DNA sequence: TGTGCCAGCAGTTATCGGAATGGGGTGCAGTATTTT. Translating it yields CASSYRNGVQYF.

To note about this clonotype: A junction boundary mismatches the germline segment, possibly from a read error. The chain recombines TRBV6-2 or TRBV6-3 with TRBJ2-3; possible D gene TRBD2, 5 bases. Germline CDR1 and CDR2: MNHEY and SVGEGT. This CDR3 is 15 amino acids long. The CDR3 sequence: CASSPDYRRTDTQYF. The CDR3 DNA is TGCGCCAGCAGTCCCGACTACAGACGCACAGATACGCAGTATTTT.

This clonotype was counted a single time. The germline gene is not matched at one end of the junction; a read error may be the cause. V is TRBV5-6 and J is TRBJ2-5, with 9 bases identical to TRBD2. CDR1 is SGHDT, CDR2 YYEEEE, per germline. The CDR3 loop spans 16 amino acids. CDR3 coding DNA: TGTGCCAGCAGCTTTCCGCGGGGGGGAATCCAAGGGACCCAGTACTTC. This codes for CASSFPRGGIQGTQYF.

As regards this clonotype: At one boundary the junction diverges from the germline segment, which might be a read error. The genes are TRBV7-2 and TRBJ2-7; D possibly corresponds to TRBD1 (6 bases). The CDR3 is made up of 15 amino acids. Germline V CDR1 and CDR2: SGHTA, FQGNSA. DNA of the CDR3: TGTGCCAGCAGCTTACAACAGGGTCTCTCCTACGAGCGGTACTTC. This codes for CASSLQQGLSYERYF.

The CDR3 sequence: CASGHRVGANVLTF. In DNA form, the CDR3 reads TGTGCCAGCGGCCACAGGGTCGGGGCCAACGTCCTGACTTTC. The V call is TRBV7-9, the J call TRBJ2-6; the D gene is possibly TRBD1 (6 bases). Trimming left V 8 bases short and J 4 bases short, with 12 bases between. The germline V gene has CDR1 SEHNR and CDR2 FQNEAQ (reference sequence). The CDR3 is 14 residues long.

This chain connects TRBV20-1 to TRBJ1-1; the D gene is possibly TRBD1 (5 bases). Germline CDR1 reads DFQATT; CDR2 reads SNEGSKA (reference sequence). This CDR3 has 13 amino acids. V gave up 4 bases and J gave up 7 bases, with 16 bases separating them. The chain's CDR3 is CSAKVGGRVEAFF. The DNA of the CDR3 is TGCAGTGCTAAAGTGGGGGGTCGCGTTGAAGCTTTCTTT.